These 17 T cell receptor beta chains were sequenced from one sample in a study of cytomegalovirus exposure and HLA in healthy donors. Primers for the PCR totalled 60 Vbeta and 13 Jbeta. Method: immunoSEQ multiplex PCR; TCRdb's copy keeps in-frame clones and lacks some. The sample includes about 140,000 clones, roughly 70% of them seen just once. The sample consisted of PBMCs. The source of these receptors is a male donor in good health and CMV-seronegative.

The chain links TRBV6-6 to TRBJ1-5; D gene unclear. Germline V gives CDR1 MNHNY, CDR2 SVGAGI (reference sequence). Trimming cost V 6 bases and J 3 bases, with 18 bases left between them. The CDR3 is 16 amino acids. The CDR3, as DNA: TGTGCCAGCAGCTACGATTCGGGGTGGAACAATCAGCCCCAGCATTTT. As protein: CASSYDSGWNNQPQHF.

The chain combines TRBV7-3 with TRBJ2-3, with 8 positions matching TRBD2. The junction had 4 bases not matched to a gene; V was cut back by 5 bases and J by 6 bases. This CDR3 is built from 13 residues. Germline values: CDR1 SGHTA, CDR2 FQGTGA. For the CDR3, the DNA is TGTGCCAGCAGCCGAAGCGGGAGCGATACGCAGTATTTT. Amino acid sequence: CASSRSGSDTQYF.

The chain is built from TRBV28 and TRBJ1-1; D call uncertain. With 7 bases removed from V and 6 bases from J, the gap between germline ends came to 21 bases. Germline V gene data show CDR1 as MDHEN and CDR2 as SYDVKM. The CDR3 spans 15 residues. This chain's CDR3 is CASIPLTDRSSEAFF. In DNA, the CDR3 is TGTGCCAGCATTCCTCTAACAGATAGGTCCTCTGAAGCTTTCTTT.

This clone occurred a few times. CDR3 residues: CAWAMGHGNTEAFF. DNA of the CDR3: TGTGCCTGGGCCATGGGACACGGGAACACTGAAGCTTTCTTT. The V gene is TRBV30, the J gene TRBJ1-1, with D tentatively TRBD1 (6 bases). V was cut by 5 bases and J by 1 base, with 14 bases left in between. Germline values: CDR1 GTSNPN, CDR2 SVGIG (reference sequence). The CDR3 covers 14 residues. The full variable domain, completed using reference TRBV30 and TRBJ1-1, is SQTIHQWPATLVQPVGSPLSLECTVEGTSNPNLYWYRQAAGRGLQLLFYSVGIGQISSEVPQNLSASRPQDRQFILSSKKLLLSDSGFYLCAWAMGHGNTEAFFGQGTRLTVV.

In this sample, this clone turned up a few times. The chain employs TRBV29-1 and TRBJ1-1, with 9 bases identical to TRBD1. This CDR3 contains 12 residues. CDR1 SQVTM and CDR2 ANQGSEA come from the germline V gene. Trimming cost V 6 bases and J 1 base; bases outside gene matches: 0. The CDR3 is CSVGQGNTEAFF. In DNA, the CDR3 is TGCAGCGTGGGACAGGGGAACACTGAAGCTTTCTTT.

V and J are TRBV5-1 and TRBJ1-1; D gene unclear. Trimming removed 3 bases at V and 7 bases at J, with 10 bases between. Germline values: CDR1 SGHRS, CDR2 YFSETQ. This CDR3 region has 12 residues. For the CDR3, the DNA is TGCGCCAGCAGCTCGGAGTATAGTGAAGCTTTCTTT. It yields the protein CASSSEYSEAFF.

The V gene is TRBV30, the J gene TRBJ2-7, with D tentatively TRBD2 (5 bases). CDR3 length: 15 residues. Germline V CDR1 and CDR2: GTSNPN, SVGIG (reference sequence). V dropped 1 base and J dropped 5 bases, with 18 bases sitting between them. The CDR3 DNA is TGTGCCTGGAGTGACCCGGGGATCAGTTTGGACGAGCAGTACTTC. Its translation: CAWSDPGISLDEQYF.

V and J are TRBV7-2 and TRBJ2-5; 7 bases align to TRBD1. The germline gives CDR1 SGHTA, CDR2 FQGNSA. CDR3 length: 15 amino acids. J gave up 1 base and V 5 bases, and 7 bases lay outside the gene matches. The CDR3: CASSLGRTGQETQYF. The CDR3 DNA is TGTGCCAGCAGCCTAGGCCGGACAGGCCAAGAGACCCAGTACTTC.

The rearrangement joins TRBV5-1 to TRBJ2-7; D call uncertain. The V gene lost 7 bases and the J gene lost 0 bases, with 8 bases spanning the gap. The CDR3 has 12 residues. Germline V gene lookup returns CDR1 SGHRS and CDR2 YFSETQ. This CDR3 reads CASADNSYEQYF. CDR3 coding DNA: TGCGCCAGCGCTGACAACTCCTACGAGCAGTACTTC. Full variable domain (outside the CDR3, taken from reference TRBV5-1 and TRBJ2-7): KAGVTQTPRYLIKTRGQQVTLSCSPISGHRSVSWYQQTPGQGLQFLFEYFSETQRNKGNFPGRFSGRQFSNSRSEMNVSTLELGDSALYLCASADNSYEQYFGPGTRLTVT.

The rearrangement joins TRBV5-1 to TRBJ2-7; tentatively, D is TRBD2 (5 bases). This CDR3 is 16 amino acids long. Germline CDR1 reads SGHRS; CDR2 reads YFSETQ. With 2 bases removed from V and 5 bases from J, the gap between germline ends came to 20 bases. CDR3 sequence reads: CASSFARVGISDEQYF. The CDR3 DNA reads TGCGCCAGCAGCTTCGCGAGGGTAGGGATTTCGGACGAGCAGTACTTC.

This clone showed up just once. The chain is built from TRBV18 and TRBJ2-1; TRBD1 matches 7 bases. Unmatched junction bases numbered 11, after V lost 8 bases and J lost 7 bases. This CDR3 region has 14 residues. CDR1 and CDR2 from the germline V gene are KGHSH and LQKENI. CDR3 coding DNA: TGTGCCAGCGCCCGGAGGACAGGTTTTAATGAGCAGTTCTTC. Protein sequence: CASARRTGFNEQFF.

The V and J genes are TRBV2 and TRBJ1-2; D might be TRBD1 (5 bases). Germline assignment: CDR1 SNHLY and CDR2 FYNNEI. Trimming stripped 5 bases from V and 2 bases from J, with 12 bases between. The CDR3 is 14 amino acids. CDR3 coding DNA: TGTGCCAGCAGTCCCGGGACTGGAAACTATGGCTACACCTTC. It codes for CASSPGTGNYGYTF.

The rearrangement links TRBV30 to TRBJ1-1; no clear D gene. Germline CDR1 reads GTSNPN; CDR2 reads SVGIG (reference sequence). The CDR3 loop spans 12 amino acids. Deletions cut 4 bases from V and 7 bases from J, with 13 bases between. Here the CDR3 DNA reads TGTGCCTGGACCAACTCCGGAGGTGAAGCTTTCTTT. Protein: CAWTNSGGEAFF.

The chain employs TRBV7-9 and TRBJ1-5, with 10 bases fitting TRBD1. Trimming cost V 4 bases and J 7 bases; bases outside gene matches: 4. This CDR3 contains 14 residues. The germline CDR1 and CDR2 sequences are SEHNR and FQNEAQ (reference sequence). The CDR3 region is CASSSGQGEQPQHF. In nucleotides, the CDR3 is TGTGCCAGCAGCTCTGGACAGGGGGAGCAGCCCCAGCATTTT.

The chain uses TRBV10-3 and TRBJ1-4; D unresolved. The CDR3 loop spans 13 amino acids. The germline V and J ends were trimmed by 2 bases and 8 bases, with 9 bases remaining between them. The germline V gene encodes CDR1 ENHRY and CDR2 SYGVKD. Here the CDR3 DNA reads TGTGCCATCAGTGAGGGTGGTCGGGAAAAACTGTTTTTT. Residues: CAISEGGREKLFF.

The CDR3 reads CASSPRQGTYTF. The CDR3 DNA reads TGTGCCAGCAGTCCCCGACAGGGAACCTACACCTTC. V usage is TRBV27 and J usage is TRBJ1-2, with TRBD1 matching over 7 bases. CDR3 length equals 12 residues. Germline V CDR1 and CDR2: MNHEY, SMNVEV (reference sequence). V gave up 5 bases and J gave up 10 bases; unmatched junction bases: 7.

This chain connects TRBV19 to TRBJ1-5, with a weak D call TRBD1 (5 bases). V lost 1 base, J lost 6 bases, and 13 bases lay in between. The length of the CDR3 is 15 residues. Germline V gene data show CDR1 as LNHDA and CDR2 as SQIVND (reference sequence). CDR3 sequence reads: CASSIVTGTIQPQHF. CDR3 in DNA: TGTGCCAGTAGTATAGTTACAGGAACGATTCAGCCCCAGCATTTT.